This is a list of T cell receptor beta chains from one sample in a study of control samples from healthy donors and cancer patients. Profiled with immunoSEQ multiplex PCR; TCRdb holds only in-frame clones, not every one. The sample consists of about 160,000 clones, approximately 90% of them appearing once. Sequencing input: blood. The receptors originated from a woman in her 30s in good health. Each CDR3 is given with its conserved first and last residue. A D gene is named only where the DNA matches it firmly. Size tells how often a clone was seen (once, few, many) or the class of an expanded clone, and some rows leave it out.

v_call: TRBV6-5; clone_size: .; d_call: .; j_call: TRBJ2-7; cdr3_nt: TGTGCCAGCAGTCTCGGGACACCCGGGGCCTACGAGCAGTACTTC; cdr3_aa: CASSLGTPGAYEQYF
v_call: TRBV10-2; clone_size: .; d_call: .; j_call: TRBJ2-1; cdr3_nt: TGCGCCAGCAATGAGGACTGGGGGGATGAGCAGTTCTTC; cdr3_aa: CASNEDWGDEQFF
v_call: TRBV27; clone_size: .; d_call: TRBD1; j_call: TRBJ2-7; cdr3_nt: TGTGCCAGCAGTTCAGGGGGCTCCTACGAGCAGTACTTC; cdr3_aa: CASSSGGSYEQYF
v_call: TRBV12-3/TRBV12-4; clone_size: .; d_call: TRBD1; j_call: TRBJ1-2; cdr3_nt: TGTGCCAGCAGTTTTGGACAGGGGAGTGGCTACACCTTC; cdr3_aa: CASSFGQGSGYTF
v_call: TRBV6-2/TRBV6-3; clone_size: .; d_call: TRBD2; j_call: TRBJ2-7; cdr3_nt: TGTGCCAGCAGTTATACTAGCGAAGCCTACGAGCAGTACTTC; cdr3_aa: CASSYTSEAYEQYF
v_call: TRBV19; clone_size: .; d_call: TRBD1; j_call: TRBJ2-1; cdr3_nt: TGTGCCAGTAGTGGACAGGGGAGCATCGATGAGCAGTTCTTC; cdr3_aa: CASSGQGSIDEQFF
v_call: TRBV6-1; clone_size: .; d_call: .; j_call: TRBJ2-1; cdr3_nt: TGTGCCAGCAGTGAATGGGTGGGGATGAGGTACAATGAGCAGTTCTTC; cdr3_aa: CASSEWVGMRYNEQFF
v_call: TRBV4-1; clone_size: .; d_call: TRBD1; j_call: TRBJ2-1; cdr3_nt: TGCGCCAGCAGCCTCGAGGGGACAGTCCCCGGAAGTAAGTTCTTC; cdr3_aa: CASSLEGTVPGSKFF
v_call: TRBV28; clone_size: .; d_call: TRBD2; j_call: TRBJ2-3; cdr3_nt: TGTGCCAGCAGTTACCTGACTAGCGGGGTTCACTGGACGCAGTATTTT; cdr3_aa: CASSYLTSGVHWTQYF
v_call: TRBV27; clone_size: .; d_call: .; j_call: TRBJ2-1; cdr3_nt: TGTGCCAGCAGTTTATTTTCGCGGCGGTACAATGAGCAGTTCTTC; cdr3_aa: CASSLFSRRYNEQFF
v_call: TRBV28; clone_size: .; d_call: .; j_call: TRBJ2-1; cdr3_nt: TGTGCCAGCAGTCCCCGGTTGGTAGACTACAATGAGCAGTTCTTC; cdr3_aa: CASSPRLVDYNEQFF
v_call: TRBV28; clone_size: .; d_call: .; j_call: TRBJ1-4; cdr3_nt: TGTGCCAGCAGCTTAGGGGGGGAGCGGAAACTGTTTTTT; cdr3_aa: CASSLGGERKLFF
v_call: TRBV5-1; clone_size: once; d_call: .; j_call: TRBJ1-5; cdr3_nt: TGCGCCAGCAGCTTGTCCGGGACGGATCAGCCCCAGCATTTT; cdr3_aa: CASSLSGTDQPQHF
v_call: TRBV29-1; clone_size: .; d_call: TRBD1; j_call: TRBJ1-1; cdr3_nt: TGCAGCGCCGGAAGGACAGGGAACTCTGAAGCTTTCTTT; cdr3_aa: CSAGRTGNSEAFF
v_call: TRBV5-1; clone_size: .; d_call: TRBD1; j_call: TRBJ2-2; cdr3_nt: TGCGCCAGCAGCCGGGACAGCACCGGGGAGCTGTTTTTT; cdr3_aa: CASSRDSTGELFF
v_call: TRBV7-2; clone_size: few; d_call: TRBD1; j_call: TRBJ1-4; cdr3_nt: TGTGCCAGCAGCCGGGACAGGACTGAAAAACTGTTTTTT; cdr3_aa: CASSRDRTEKLFF
v_call: TRBV27; clone_size: .; d_call: .; j_call: TRBJ2-7; cdr3_nt: TGTGCCAGCAGTTTAGGGCGGGACACCTACGAGCAGTACTTC; cdr3_aa: CASSLGRDTYEQYF
v_call: TRBV10-2; clone_size: .; d_call: .; j_call: TRBJ2-7; cdr3_nt: TGCGCCAGCAGTGAGTTTTGGGGGAGCTCCTACGAGCAGTACTTC; cdr3_aa: CASSEFWGSSYEQYF
v_call: TRBV5-6; clone_size: .; d_call: .; j_call: TRBJ2-5; cdr3_nt: TGTGCCAGCAGCTGGGTGCGGTCTTTGGAGACCCAGTACTTC; cdr3_aa: CASSWVRSLETQYF
v_call: TRBV28; clone_size: .; d_call: .; j_call: TRBJ2-7; cdr3_nt: TGTGCCAGCAGTTGGGCCAGGTCCTACGAGCAGTACTTC; cdr3_aa: CASSWARSYEQYF
v_call: TRBV6-5; clone_size: .; d_call: TRBD1; j_call: TRBJ2-3; cdr3_nt: TGTGCCAGCGGAGACGGGACAGCTAGCACAGATACGCAGTATTTT; cdr3_aa: CASGDGTASTDTQYF
v_call: TRBV20-1; clone_size: once; d_call: .; j_call: TRBJ2-5; cdr3_nt: TGCAGTGCTAGTACACGGTTCTTGCCCCTACAAGAGACCCAGTACTTC; cdr3_aa: CSASTRFLPLQETQYF
v_call: TRBV5-4; clone_size: .; d_call: .; j_call: TRBJ2-1; cdr3_nt: TGTGCCAGCAGCTTGTTACAAAGCGGGCGGGATGAGCAGTTCTTC; cdr3_aa: CASSLLQSGRDEQFF
v_call: TRBV28; clone_size: .; d_call: TRBD1; j_call: TRBJ1-5; cdr3_nt: TGTGCCAGCAGTTTACAGGGGGCCAATGCGGATCAGCCCCAGCATTTT; cdr3_aa: CASSLQGANADQPQHF
v_call: TRBV6-5; clone_size: .; d_call: TRBD1; j_call: TRBJ1-2; cdr3_nt: TGTGCCAGCGCGCCGGGACAGGGGAACTATGGCTACACCTTC; cdr3_aa: CASAPGQGNYGYTF
v_call: TRBV15; clone_size: .; d_call: TRBD1; j_call: TRBJ2-7; cdr3_nt: TGTGCCACCAGCTTCCGCCGGGACAGGGGCGAGCAGTACTTC; cdr3_aa: CATSFRRDRGEQYF
v_call: TRBV7-9; clone_size: .; d_call: .; j_call: TRBJ1-4; cdr3_nt: TGTGCCAGCAGCCGAGTGGAGGCAACTAATGAAAAACTGTTTTTT; cdr3_aa: CASSRVEATNEKLFF
v_call: TRBV11-2; clone_size: .; d_call: .; j_call: TRBJ2-1; cdr3_nt: TGTGCCAGCAGCTTAGGTCCAGGGTCCTACAATGAGCAGTTCTTC; cdr3_aa: CASSLGPGSYNEQFF